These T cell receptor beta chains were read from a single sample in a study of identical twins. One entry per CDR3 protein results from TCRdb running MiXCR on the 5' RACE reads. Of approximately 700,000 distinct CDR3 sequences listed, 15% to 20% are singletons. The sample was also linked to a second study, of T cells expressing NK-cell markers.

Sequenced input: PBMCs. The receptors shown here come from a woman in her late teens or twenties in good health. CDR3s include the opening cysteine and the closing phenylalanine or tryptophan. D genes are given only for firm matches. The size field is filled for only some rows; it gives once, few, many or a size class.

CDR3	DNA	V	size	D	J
CASSLRTSADEQYF	TGTGCCAGCAGCTTGCGGACTAGCGCGGACGAGCAGTACTTC	TRBV7-2	.	TRBD2	TRBJ2-7
CASRSGGITYNEQFF	TGTGCCAGCAGGTCGGGAGGGATAACCTACAATGAGCAGTTCTTC	TRBV6-2/TRBV6-3	.	TRBD2	TRBJ2-1
CASSETTGGPSEQYF	TGTGCCAGCAGTGAAACGACAGGGGGCCCGAGCGAGCAGTACTTC	TRBV6-1	few	TRBD1	TRBJ2-7
CAISAGQPYEQYF	TGTGCCATCAGTGCGGGGCAGCCCTACGAGCAGTACTTC	TRBV10-3	.	.	TRBJ2-7
CASSFSSGSDTEAFF	TGTGCCAGCAGCTTCTCATCAGGGTCGGACACTGAAGCTTTCTTT	TRBV7-9	.	.	TRBJ1-1
CASSLGPKGRDTQYF	TGTGCCAGCAGCTTGGGCCCCAAAGGGCGGGATACGCAGTATTTT	TRBV7-2	few	.	TRBJ2-3
CASRSSGKDAFF	TGTGCCAGCAGGTCCTCCGGGAAGGATGCTTTCTTT	TRBV11-2	.	.	TRBJ1-1
CASSATLLVRHEQFF	TGTGCCAGCAGTGCGACCCTCTTGGTTAGGCATGAGCAGTTCTTC	TRBV6-1	few	.	TRBJ2-1
CASSSSGGNSYEQYF	TGTGCCAGCAGCTCTAGCGGGGGGAACTCCTACGAGCAGTACTTC	TRBV3-1	few	TRBD2	TRBJ2-7
CASTKGSLTEQYF	TGTGCCAGCACCAAAGGGTCACTCACCGAGCAGTACTTC	TRBV12-3/TRBV12-4	few	.	TRBJ2-7
CASSPRPWSSSYNEQFF	TGCGCCAGCAGCCCTAGGCCCTGGTCGAGCTCCTACAATGAGCAGTTCTTC	TRBV4-3	.	.	TRBJ2-1
CASSEGNSGGDTQYF	TGTGCCAGCAGCGAGGGGAATAGCGGGGGGGATACGCAGTATTTT	TRBV7-2	few	TRBD2	TRBJ2-3
CASSYVANNEQFF	TGTGCCAGCAGTTATGTGGCGAACAATGAGCAGTTCTTC	TRBV6-5	.	.	TRBJ2-1
CASKVLRDWSGTEAFF	TGTGCCAGCAAAGTGCTGAGGGACTGGTCCGGCACTGAAGCTTTCTTT	TRBV7-9	.	.	TRBJ1-1
CASSDRLRDSSAEQFF	TGTGCCAGCAGCGACCGTCTCCGGGACAGCTCTGCTGAGCAGTTCTTC	TRBV11-3	.	TRBD1	TRBJ2-1
CASRRTSGRSEQFF	TGTGCCAGCAGACGGACTAGCGGGAGAAGCGAGCAGTTCTTC	TRBV6-2/TRBV6-3	.	TRBD2	TRBJ2-1
CASSYVRGRWFF	TGTGCCAGCAGTTACGTTCGGGGCCGATGGTTCTTC	TRBV6-5	few	.	TRBJ2-1
CATSDPRREQGEQFF	TGTGCCACCAGTGACCCGAGGCGGGAGCAGGGTGAGCAGTTCTTC	TRBV24-1	few	TRBD2	TRBJ2-1
CSAIHVAGEKLFF	TGCAGTGCTATACACGTGGCTGGCGAAAAACTGTTTTTT	TRBV20-1	few	.	TRBJ1-4
CSARLGTSSYEQYF	TGCAGTGCTCGACTTGGCACCAGCTCCTACGAGCAGTACTTC	TRBV20-1	.	.	TRBJ2-7
CASSQARETQYF	TGTGCCAGCAGCCAAGCGAGGGAGACCCAGTACTTC	TRBV4-2	many	.	TRBJ2-5
CASSLYAGSKETQYF	TGCGCCAGCAGCTTATATGCGGGATCGAAAGAGACCCAGTACTTC	TRBV5-1	few	.	TRBJ2-5
CASSLAVLGYEKLFF	TGTGCCAGCAGCTTAGCGGTCCTGGGGTACGAAAAACTGTTTTTT	TRBV7-6	.	.	TRBJ1-4
CASSFTPDGDEQYF	TGTGCCAGCAGCTTTACACCCGATGGGGACGAGCAGTACTTC	TRBV7-9	.	.	TRBJ2-7
CASSLGQGGGNQPQHF	TGCGCCAGCAGCTTGGGACAGGGTGGAGGCAATCAGCCCCAGCATTTT	TRBV5-1	few	TRBD1	TRBJ1-5
CASSRDATNEKLFF	TGCGCCAGCAGCCGGGACGCAACTAATGAAAAACTGTTTTTT	TRBV5-1	.	.	TRBJ1-4
CSANTPGTSSTDTQYF	TGCAGTGCTAACACTCCGGGAACCTCTAGCACAGATACGCAGTATTTT	TRBV20-1	.	.	TRBJ2-3
CAAGQSNQPQHF	TGTGCCGCAGGACAGTCCAATCAGCCCCAGCATTTT	TRBV10-3	few	.	TRBJ1-5
CASSRSSVGDTQYF	TGTGCCAGCTCCCGCTCCAGCGTCGGAGATACGCAGTATTTT	TRBV18	.	.	TRBJ2-3
CASSLVRSQPQHF	TGTGCCAGCAGTTTAGTACGCAGCCAGCCCCAGCATTTT	TRBV12-3/TRBV12-4	few	.	TRBJ1-5
CSVPWGNEQFF	TGCAGCGTCCCCTGGGGTAATGAGCAGTTCTTC	TRBV29-1	few	.	TRBJ2-1
CASSVSTGKETQYF	TGTGCCAGCAGCGTAAGCACAGGAAAAGAGACCCAGTACTTC	TRBV9	many	.	TRBJ2-5
CASKGLAGVNEQYF	TGTGCCAGCAAAGGACTAGCGGGAGTAAACGAGCAGTACTTC	TRBV12-3/TRBV12-4	.	TRBD2	TRBJ2-7
CASSLDAGSTEALF	TGCGCCAGCAGCTTGGATGCGGGGAGCACTGAAGCTCTCTTT	TRBV5-1	.	.	TRBJ1-1
CASSRTGLGASSGANVLTF	TGCGCCAGCAGTAGAACCGGGTTGGGGGCCTCCTCTGGGGCCAACGTCCTGACTTTC	TRBV5-1	few	.	TRBJ2-6
CASSPKGGARTGELFF	TGTGCCAGCAGCCCAAAAGGAGGGGCGAGGACCGGGGAGCTGTTTTTT	TRBV9	.	.	TRBJ2-2
CSAPGTTAYNEQFF	TGCAGTGCGCCCGGGACTACCGCCTACAATGAGCAGTTCTTC	TRBV20-1	.	TRBD2	TRBJ2-1
CSGRDRPYEQYF	TGCAGCGGCCGGGACAGGCCCTACGAGCAGTACTTC	TRBV29-1	few	TRBD1	TRBJ2-7
CASSSHGTGLREQYF	TGTGCCAGCAGCTCACACGGGACAGGGTTGAGGGAGCAGTACTTC	TRBV7-9	.	TRBD1	TRBJ2-7
CASSRSLAGGSEEFF	TGTGCCAGCAGCCGGTCACTAGCGGGAGGCTCAGAGGAGTTCTTC	TRBV7-2	.	TRBD2	TRBJ2-1
CASKTGTANSYEQYF	TGTGCCAGTAAGACCGGGACAGCAAATTCCTACGAGCAGTACTTC	TRBV5-4	.	TRBD1	TRBJ2-7
CASSSAVKDGQYF	TGTGCCAGCAGCTCAGCCGTCAAGGACGGGCAGTACTTC	TRBV5-5	.	.	TRBJ2-7
CASSEAYLPGLVANEQFF	TGCGCCAGCAGTGAGGCGTATCTACCGGGACTAGTCGCCAATGAGCAGTTCTTC	TRBV10-2	few	TRBD2	TRBJ2-1
CSASRGTSLGHNEQFF	TGCAGTGCTAGCCGCGGGACTAGCCTGGGCCACAATGAGCAGTTCTTC	TRBV20-1	.	TRBD2	TRBJ2-1
CASSLKATGGEQFF	TGTGCCAGCAGTTTAAAGGCAACGGGAGGTGAGCAGTTCTTC	TRBV12-3/TRBV12-4	few	TRBD2	TRBJ2-1
CATSRALRGGYEQYF	TGTGCCACCAGCAGAGCCTTAAGAGGGGGGTACGAGCAGTACTTC	TRBV15	.	.	TRBJ2-7
CASSWRGRGYNEQFF	TGTGCCAGCAGCTGGAGGGGGAGAGGCTACAATGAGCAGTTCTTC	TRBV7-2	.	.	TRBJ2-1
CASSPPRGNTGELFF	TGTGCCAGCAGCCCTCCAAGAGGGAACACCGGGGAGCTGTTTTTT	TRBV6-2/TRBV6-3	.	.	TRBJ2-2
CASSFGLENIQYF	TGCGCCAGCAGCTTTGGGCTAGAAAACATTCAGTACTTC	TRBV5-1	.	.	TRBJ2-4
CASSSSTGVNEKLFF	TGTGCCAGCAGCTCCTCGACAGGGGTTAATGAAAAACTGTTTTTT	TRBV11-3	.	TRBD1	TRBJ1-4
CASSQDARLAGGKTGELFF	TGTGCCAGCAGCCAAGATGCCCGACTAGCGGGGGGAAAAACCGGGGAGCTGTTTTTT	TRBV4-2	few	TRBD2	TRBJ2-2